Reported below is one T cell receptor beta chain. No cognate antigen has been identified for it. No base qualities exist here, and no much larger clone lies one base off it. Enrolling through a virtual design, the prospective study's participants ranged in age from roughly 18 to 100 years and lived across 24 United States geographic areas. To assign participants to cohorts, the prospective study relied on clinical history that participants themselves reported in a screening survey and a study questionnaire. Exposed participants had been in contact with someone with a PCR-confirmed or clinician-diagnosed COVID-19 case within 2 weeks of study entry. In the prospective study, mobile phlebotomists collected whole blood, serum and a nasopharyngeal or oropharyngeal swab from each participant. Prospective study participants could optionally give additional blood draws and questionnaires over an approximately two-month period. Blood samples from the prospective study were shipped frozen or at room temperature prior to DNA extraction.

CDR1 KGHSH and CDR2 LQKENI are derived from the germline V gene. V is reduced by 1 base and J by 0 bases, leaving a spacing of 10 bases between them. There are 16 amino acids in the CDR3, from cysteine to phenylalanine inclusive. The kept DNA is CDR3 alone, 48 bases in frame from the first base. This specimen comes from a study of blood T cell repertoires in COVID-19 (dated by TCRdb to 2020 to 2022). The study in broad terms: Samples covering the acute and convalescent phases of COVID-19 were provided by collaborators in the United States, Italy and Spain. Where available, HLA class I and class II types were obtained from metadata supplied by the sample provider rather than from assay-based typing. The prospective study material was composed of cDNA or gDNA derived from T cells, B-cell-depleted T cells, or PBMCs. The dataset comprised deeply sampled blood TCRbeta repertoires from subjects exposed to, actively infected with, or recovered from COVID-19. The samples were drawn from the first 160 participants of the ongoing ImmuneRACE study and from under 1,500 subjects provided by 6 global collaborators. Nearly every sample came with metadata listing a de-identified subject ID, COVID-19 status, age in years and sex. The repertoires were released in a freely available public database meant as a resource for research on the immune response to SARS-CoV-2. Summary of the overall study and its limitations: The amount of clinical and demographic metadata varied by source and participant and was provided uncurated.

TCRbeta CDR3 regions were amplified from genomic DNA by means of the immunoSEQ Assay, a bias-controlled multiplex PCR. Per the authors' processing: Nucleated cell counts per sample were estimated from amplification of reference gene primers within the assay. To quantify the absolute abundance of each unique TCRbeta CDR3 rearrangement, sequence reads were collapsed and filtered. Productive Simpson clonality was computed per sample as the square root of Simpson's diversity index over productive rearrangements. Sourced from immuneACCESS, this table was stored by TCRdb with only in-frame sequences that have V and J called. A share of the clones is absent; for the studies checked, an unresolved V gene accounts for under half, and the remainder has no known explanation. D and trimming were read from the DNA, whereas the V and J calls and clone size are those reported in that table. In this sample the table shows about 300,000 clones, around nine tenths of which occur a single time. Under 3.5% of the sample goes to the ten largest clones.

This receptor was obtained from a woman aged 50 to 60 who had been exposed to COVID-19. The sample consisted of PBMCs or T cells enriched from blood (not recorded which). The V and J segments used are TRBV18 and TRBJ1-3, with an unclear D gene assignment. The CDR3 protein: CASSPQDTASGNTIYF. The sequence in DNA is TGTGCCAGCTCACCACAAGACACGGCCTCTGGAAACACCATATATTTT.